The present TCR beta chain was sequenced within a study of T cell repertoires in cytomegalovirus infection. Study-wide findings and caveats: The study found HLA-C-restricted CMV-specific TCR beta clonotypes dominating the ex vivo response.

In regard to this clonotype: Antigen specificity is unknown.

With 0 bases removed from V and 2 bases from J, the gap between germline ends came to 17 bases. The CDR3 contains 17 residues. Germline assignment: CDR1 DFQATT and CDR2 SNEGSKA (reference sequence). MiXCR, run by TCRdb on the reads, gives a single entry per CDR3 protein. The data contain 80,000 or so distinct CDR3 sequences, 20% to 30% of them singletons. The chain couples TRBV20-1 to TRBJ1-5, with D possibly matching TRBD1 (5 bases). The sequence derives from a human donor in good health (CMV status not recorded). Some clones in this sample may be carry-over from other donors' samples. Sequencing used CD8+ T cells from cultured PBMCs, obtained from culture after CMV antigen stimulation. This CDR3 is CSARDVGDGIGNQPQHF. CDR3 in DNA: TGCAGTGCTAGAGATGTGGGGGATGGAATTGGCAATCAGCCCCAGCATTTT.